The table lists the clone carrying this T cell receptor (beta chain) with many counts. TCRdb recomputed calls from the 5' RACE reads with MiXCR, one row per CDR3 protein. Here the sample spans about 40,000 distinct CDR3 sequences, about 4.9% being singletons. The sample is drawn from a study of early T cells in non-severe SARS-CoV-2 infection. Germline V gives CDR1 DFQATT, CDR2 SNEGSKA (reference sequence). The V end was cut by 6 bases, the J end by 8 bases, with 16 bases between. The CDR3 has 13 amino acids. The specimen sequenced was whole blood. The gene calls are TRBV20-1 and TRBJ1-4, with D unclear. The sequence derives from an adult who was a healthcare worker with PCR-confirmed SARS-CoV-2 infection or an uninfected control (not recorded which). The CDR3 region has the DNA TGCAGTGCAACCGACTTACGGGTCGAAAAACTGTTTTTT. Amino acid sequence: CSATDLRVEKLFF.